Listed below are T cell receptor beta chains from one sample, sequenced in a study of molecular identifiers for immune sequencing clone quantification. TCRdb re-called the PCR reads with MiXCR, one entry per CDR3 protein. The sample has 50,000 to 70,000 distinct CDR3 sequences, about 18% seen once. Material for sequencing was naive CD8+ T cells from blood, with Jurkat cell RNA spiked in. The receptors derive from a human donor in good health. Some libraries in this study had Jurkat cell RNA spiked in. CDR3s leave out the opening cysteine and the closing phenylalanine or tryptophan. D genes are given only for firm matches.

>NA|TRBV5-6|TRBJ2-7
ASSLVASQSYEQY
>NA|TRBV27|TRBJ2-3
ASSFWQTSTDTQY
>TRBD2|TRBV5-4|TRBJ2-7
ASRLAGNYEQY
>TRBD2|TRBV4-3|TRBJ2-7
ASSPLAGMGYEQY
>TRBD1|TRBV29-1|TRBJ1-4
SVEEQGATNEKLF
>TRBD1|TRBV28|TRBJ2-7
ASSSRTGPYEQY
>TRBD2|TRBV11-3|TRBJ2-7
ASSLTSGTYEQY
>TRBD2|TRBV12-3/TRBV12-4|TRBJ2-3
ASSQRGSTDTQY
>NA|TRBV7-2|TRBJ1-5
ASSSTGLQPQH
>NA|TRBV20-1|TRBJ2-1
SAREGGSGSYNEQF
>TRBD2|TRBV3-1|TRBJ2-1
ASSQIAGVSYNEQF
>TRBD2|TRBV7-2|TRBJ2-3
ASSYSSGTSGFDTQY
>NA|TRBV23-1|TRBJ1-2
ASSQRKPGPEAGAVYGYT
>TRBD2|TRBV6-1|TRBJ2-7
ASSEAVGAGSYEQY
>NA|TRBV12-3/TRBV12-4|TRBJ2-5
ASRPSGEGVGETQY
>NA|TRBV7-8|TRBJ2-3
ASSRIGEDTQY
>NA|TRBV4-1|TRBJ2-7
ASSHQVGYEQY
>TRBD2|TRBV3-1|TRBJ2-3
ASSQEVNLAELLSTDTQY
>TRBD2|TRBV24-1|TRBJ2-1
ATSDLAVAGVNYNEQF
>TRBD2|TRBV7-3|TRBJ2-1
ASSSPGTSKNNEQF
>NA|TRBV5-1|TRBJ2-7
ASSLGVGERGYEQY
>NA|TRBV7-3|TRBJ2-3
ASSSRSNRDLPSTDTQY
>NA|TRBV18|TRBJ2-5
ASSPEVRETQY
>NA|TRBV19|TRBJ2-1
ASSNTGGLAGIEQF
>NA|TRBV7-9|TRBJ2-1
ASSLIQSYNEQF
>NA|TRBV27|TRBJ1-1
AGSTAGTLTTEAF
>NA|TRBV30|TRBJ1-1
AWTGSKNAEAF
>NA|TRBV19|TRBJ2-3
ASTSTDTQY
>NA|TRBV20-1|TRBJ2-2
SAIGFGSGELF
>NA|TRBV28|TRBJ2-3
ASSINRGGTDTQY
>NA|TRBV13|TRBJ2-5
ASSPPGHQETQY
>NA|TRBV20-1|TRBJ2-5
SARDLRFMGQETQY
>TRBD2|TRBV2|TRBJ2-5
ASLAGEGRQETQY
>TRBD2|TRBV27|TRBJ2-3
VSSTGLDADTQY
>NA|TRBV7-2|TRBJ2-7
ASSSAQSRPYEQY
>TRBD2|TRBV7-8|TRBJ2-7
ASSLALAAAIPNRYEQY
>TRBD1|TRBV28|TRBJ2-1
ASSSRDRNNEQF
>NA|TRBV20-1|TRBJ2-3
SASLYWTDTDTQY
>TRBD2|TRBV30|TRBJ2-1
AWSVGLANNEQF
>NA|TRBV15|TRBJ2-3
ATSRDRDTDTQY